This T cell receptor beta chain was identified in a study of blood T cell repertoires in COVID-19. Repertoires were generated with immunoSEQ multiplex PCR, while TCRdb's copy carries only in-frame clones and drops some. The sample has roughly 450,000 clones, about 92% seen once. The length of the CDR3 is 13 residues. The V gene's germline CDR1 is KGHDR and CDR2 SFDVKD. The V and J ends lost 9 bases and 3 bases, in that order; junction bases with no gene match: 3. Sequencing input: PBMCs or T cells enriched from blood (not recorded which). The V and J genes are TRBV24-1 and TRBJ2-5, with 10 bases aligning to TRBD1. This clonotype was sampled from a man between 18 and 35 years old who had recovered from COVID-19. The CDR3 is CATRGTGEETQYF. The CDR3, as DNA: TGTGCCACCCGCGGGACAGGGGAAGAGACCCAGTACTTC.